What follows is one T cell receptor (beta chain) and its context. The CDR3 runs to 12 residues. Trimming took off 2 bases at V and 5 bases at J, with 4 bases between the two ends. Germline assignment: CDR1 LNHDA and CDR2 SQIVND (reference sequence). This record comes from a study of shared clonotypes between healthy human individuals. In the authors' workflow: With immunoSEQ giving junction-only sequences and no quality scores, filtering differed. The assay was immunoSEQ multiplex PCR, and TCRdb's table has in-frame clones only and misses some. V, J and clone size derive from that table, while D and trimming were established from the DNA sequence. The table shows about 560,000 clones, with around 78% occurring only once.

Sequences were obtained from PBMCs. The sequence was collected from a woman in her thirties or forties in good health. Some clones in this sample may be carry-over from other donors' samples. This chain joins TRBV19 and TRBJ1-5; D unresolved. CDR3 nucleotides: TGTGCCAGTAGTATACCAGATCAGCCCCAGCATTTT. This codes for CASSIPDQPQHF.